The 21 T cell receptor beta chains below all came from one sample that was sequenced in a study of cytomegalovirus exposure and HLA in healthy donors. Generated by immunoSEQ multiplex PCR, the TCRdb table keeps only in-frame clones and is missing some. The table has more than 130,000 clones, 80% to 90% seen once; the top ten hold approximately 8.5%. Sequencing was carried out using PBMCs. These receptors came from a young woman in good health and CMV-seropositive.

The CDR3 protein is CASSGDFRLTDTQYF. The DNA of the CDR3 is TGTGCCAGCAGCGGCGATTTCCGACTCACAGATACGCAGTATTTT. The J gene is TRBJ2-3, the V gene TRBV9; unclear D gene. The CDR3 runs to 15 residues. The V end lost 3 bases, the J end lost 2 bases, and 13 bases lay between the germline ends. Germline loops: CDR1 SGDLS, CDR2 YYNGEE.

The CDR3 DNA sequence: TGTGCCAGCAGTCGGACAGGGATGTCGAGGGAGCAGTACTTC. Translation: CASSRTGMSREQYF. The chain couples TRBV2 to TRBJ2-7; 8 nucleotides align to TRBD1. V shed 5 bases, J shed 7 bases, and the junction held 10 bases outside the gene matches. Germline V gives CDR1 SNHLY, CDR2 FYNNEI. The CDR3 runs 14 residues.

The gene calls are TRBV5-1 and TRBJ2-7, with 9 bases aligning to TRBD2. The CDR3 has 16 amino acids. Losses at the gene ends were 0 bases for V and 5 bases for J; bases not matched to a gene: 9. Per the germline V gene, CDR1 is SGHRS and CDR2 is YFSETQ. The CDR3 bases are TGCGCCAGCAGCTTGGCCTCCGCGGGAGGGGTCCACGAGCAGTACTTC. As protein: CASSLASAGGVHEQYF.

V gene TRBV29-1 combines with J gene TRBJ1-2; 7 nucleotides align to TRBD1. The germline V gene encodes CDR1 SQVTM and CDR2 ANQGSEA. V lost 6 bases, J lost 4 bases, and 5 bases stayed unmatched. There are 12 residues in the CDR3. CDR3 protein: CSVPTGSYGYTF. For the CDR3, the DNA is TGCAGCGTCCCGACAGGGTCCTATGGCTACACCTTC.

The chain links TRBV5-6 to TRBJ2-1; 8 nucleotides match TRBD2. Germline V gene lookup returns CDR1 SGHDT and CDR2 YYEEEE. J lost 10 bases, V lost 0 bases, and 3 bases had no gene match. The CDR3 has 13 residues. In nucleotides, the CDR3 is TGTGCCAGCAGCTTGGGACTAGCGAGGGAGCAGTTCTTC. As protein: CASSLGLAREQFF. The full variable domain, rest sourced from reference TRBV5-6 and TRBJ2-1, is DAGVTQSPTHLIKTRGQQVTLRCSPKSGHDTVSWYQQALGQGPQFIFQYYEEEERQRGNFPDRFSGHQFPNYSSELNVNALLLGDSALYLCASSLGLAREQFFGPGTRLTVL.

The V and J genes are TRBV5-6 and TRBJ1-6, with D tentatively TRBD1 (6 bases). Germline CDR1 SGHDT, CDR2 YYEEEE. This CDR3 has 13 amino acids. Trimming left V 0 bases short and J 10 bases short, with 8 bases between. CDR3 amino acids: CASSLDRDSPLHF. The CDR3, as DNA: TGTGCCAGCAGCTTGGACAGGGACTCACCCCTCCACTTT.

This sequence joins TRBV7-6 and TRBJ2-2; possible D gene TRBD2, 5 bases. The V and J ends lost 5 bases and 8 bases respectively, with 9 bases between them. CDR3 length: 12 residues. Germline CDR1 reads SGHVS; CDR2 reads FNYEAQ. As DNA, the CDR3 is TGTGCCAGCAGCCAACGGAGGGGGGAGCTGTTTTTT. Translating gives CASSQRRGELFF. Full variable domain (rest looked up from reference TRBV7-6 and TRBJ2-2): GAGVSQSPRYKVTKRGQDVALRCDPISGHVSLYWYRQALGQGPEFLTYFNYEAQQDKSGLPNDRFSAERPEGSISTLTIQRTEQRDSAMYRCASSQRRGELFFGEGSRLTVL.

The chain links TRBV15 to TRBJ2-1, with unresolved D. There are 12 residues in the CDR3. Germline V gene sequence: CDR1 LNHNV, CDR2 YYDKDF (reference sequence). The V and J ends lost 1 base and 8 bases respectively, with 6 bases between them. The CDR3 sequence: CATSRAMDEQFF. In DNA, the CDR3 is TGTGCCACCAGCAGAGCTATGGATGAGCAGTTCTTC.

This clone turned up a few times. The chain employs TRBV5-1 and TRBJ1-5; D remains ambiguous. Germline V gives CDR1 SGHRS, CDR2 YFSETQ. Trimming pared 0 bases from V and 5 bases from J, leaving 12 bases between. The CDR3 consists of 15 residues. CDR3 residues: CASSLVHGEDQPQHF. CDR3 nucleotide sequence: TGCGCCAGCAGCTTGGTTCACGGGGAAGATCAGCCCCAGCATTTT.

The V gene is TRBV7-9, the J gene TRBJ1-1; D is ambiguous. In germline, CDR1 is SEHNR, CDR2 FQNEAQ (reference sequence). This CDR3 comprises 15 residues. The germline V and J ends were trimmed by 5 bases and 2 bases, with 15 bases remaining between them. CDR3 sequence: CASSHGPGYNTEAFF. CDR3 in DNA: TGTGCCAGCAGCCACGGTCCGGGGTACAACACTGAAGCTTTCTTT. Supplemented by reference TRBV7-9 and TRBJ1-1, the full variable domain reads DTGVSQNPRHKITKRGQNVTFRCDPISEHNRLYWYRQTLGQGPEFLTYFQNEAQLEKSRLLSDRFSAERPKGSFSTLEIQRTEQGDSAMYLCASSHGPGYNTEAFFGQGTRLTVV.

The V gene is TRBV18, the J gene TRBJ1-6; 9 nucleotides align to TRBD1. The CDR3 runs to 15 residues. Germline CDR1 is KGHSH and CDR2 is LQKENI. The junction had 8 bases not matched to a gene; V was cut back by 4 bases and J by 10 bases. The CDR3 sequence is CASSRTGTGTSPLHF. The DNA of the CDR3 is TGTGCCAGCTCACGTACCGGGACAGGGACATCACCCCTCCACTTT.

The V and J genes are TRBV2 and TRBJ2-2, with 8 bases that match TRBD2. The germline gives CDR1 SNHLY, CDR2 FYNNEI. Trimming cost V 6 bases and J 2 bases; bases outside gene matches: 8. There are 16 residues in the CDR3. The CDR3 loop is CASSDPGGSNTGELFF. In DNA, the CDR3 is TGTGCCAGCAGCGATCCGGGGGGGTCCAACACCGGGGAGCTGTTTTTT.

The gene calls are TRBV4-3 and TRBJ1-2; no clear D. The germline V gene encodes CDR1 LGHNA and CDR2 YSLEER. The CDR3 consists of 15 residues. V lost 0 bases and J 3 bases, leaving 11 bases between the germline ends. In DNA form, the CDR3 reads TGCGCCAGCAGCCAAGATAGAGGGAATGACTATGGCTACACCTTC. Translation gives CASSQDRGNDYGYTF.

This clone has a handful of counts. V is TRBV7-9 and J is TRBJ2-1, with D perhaps matching TRBD1 (5 bases). Germline CDR1 and CDR2: SEHNR and FQNEAQ (reference sequence). V gave up 0 bases and J gave up 5 bases, with 11 bases separating them. This CDR3 region has 15 residues. This CDR3 reads CASSLAPDRNNEQFF. Written as DNA, the CDR3 is TGTGCCAGCAGCTTAGCCCCCGACAGAAACAATGAGCAGTTCTTC.

This clone was picked up a small number of times. The chain uses TRBV19 and TRBJ1-5; no firm D call. Germline V CDR1 and CDR2: LNHDA, SQIVND (reference sequence). The CDR3 sequence is 12 residues long. V lost 4 bases to trimming and J lost 7 bases, with 8 bases between them. DNA of the CDR3: TGTGCCAGTAGTAAGGGAGGACAGCCCCAGCATTTT. Protein product: CASSKGGQPQHF.

The rearrangement joins TRBV28 to TRBJ1-3; a possible D gene is TRBD1 (6 bases). The ends were cut back, 8 bases at V and 0 bases at J, with 14 bases in the middle. The CDR3 loop spans 15 amino acids. From germline, CDR1 is MDHEN and CDR2 SYDVKM. This CDR3 reads CASARDTFSGNTIYF. The DNA for the CDR3 is TGTGCCAGCGCCCGGGACACGTTCTCTGGAAACACCATATATTTT.

The rearrangement uses TRBV6-6 and TRBJ2-7; D call uncertain. Trimming removed 6 bases at V and 6 bases at J, with 12 bases between. Germline CDR1 reads MNHNY; CDR2 reads SVGAGI (reference sequence). CDR3 length: 12 amino acids. CDR3 nucleotide sequence: TGTGCCAGCAGGCCCCCTAGATCCGAGCAGTACTTC. Translation gives CASRPPRSEQYF.

The chain carries TRBV28 and TRBJ2-7, with TRBD1 matching 7 bases. V trimming: 6 bases; J trimming: 6 bases; junction bases outside the gene matches: 14. Germline CDR1 reads MDHEN; CDR2 reads SYDVKM. The CDR3 has 15 amino acids. CDR3 residues: CASSRPPTGIGEQYF. CDR3 sequence (DNA): TGTGCCAGCAGCCGACCCCCGACAGGGATTGGCGAGCAGTACTTC. The complete variable domain, with remaining parts taken from reference TRBV28 and TRBJ2-7, reads DVKVTQSSRYLVKRTGEKVFLECVQDMDHENMFWYRQDPGLGLRLIYFSYDVKMKEKGDIPEGYSVSREKKERFSLILESASTNQTSMYLCASSRPPTGIGEQYFGPGTRLTVT.

The chain recombines TRBV25-1 with TRBJ1-1; D might be TRBD1 (5 bases). V was cut by 0 bases and J by 4 bases, with 9 bases left in between. The CDR3 is made up of 14 amino acids. The germline V gene encodes CDR1 MGHDK and CDR2 SYGVNS. The CDR3 reads CASSEYGGVTEAFF. CDR3 bases: TGTGCCAGCAGTGAATATGGGGGGGTCACTGAAGCTTTCTTT.

This clone occurred a few times. The chain's CDR3 is CASNLDTQNTEAFF. For the CDR3, the DNA is TGTGCCAGCAATTTGGACACGCAGAACACTGAAGCTTTCTTT. The V gene is TRBV6-1, the J gene TRBJ1-1, with D perhaps matching TRBD1 (5 bases). CDR1 and CDR2 (germline): MNHNS, SASEGT. This CDR3 contains 14 residues. The ends were cut back, 7 bases at V and 1 base at J, with 13 bases in the middle.

V is TRBV18 and J is TRBJ2-3; 7 nucleotides line up with TRBD1. The germline V gene encodes CDR1 KGHSH and CDR2 LQKENI. V shed 2 bases and J 2 bases; nucleotides not matched to a gene: 7. This CDR3 contains 16 residues. The DNA of the CDR3 is TGTGCCAGCTCACCAATACAGGGGACCCTCACAGATACGCAGTATTTT. Translation gives CASSPIQGTLTDTQYF.